These 14 T cell receptor beta chains share one sample of origin, sequenced in a study of early T cells in non-severe SARS-CoV-2 infection (dated by TCRdb to the early 2020s). The method behind the library was 5' RACE. Sequencing used a NextSeq 500. In TCRdb, the public reads were trimmed at Q25 with fastp and aligned with MiXCR, with productive beta chains retained. All rows with the same CDR3 protein become a single entry with the most common DNA and genes. Present in this sample are roughly 100,000 distinct CDR3 sequences, around 13% of which were seen just once. The ten largest clones capture about 6.2% of the sample. The sequenced material came from whole blood. The receptors were gathered from an adult who was a healthcare worker with PCR-confirmed SARS-CoV-2 infection or an uninfected control (not recorded which).

The V call is TRBV7-2, the J call TRBJ1-1; no clear D gene. This CDR3 is 14 amino acids long. The V end was cut by 2 bases, the J end by 3 bases, with 10 bases between. Germline V gene data show CDR1 as SGHTA and CDR2 as FQGNSA. The CDR3 reads CASSLRLLDTEAFF. CDR3 bases: TGTGCCAGCAGCTTACGGCTGCTCGACACTGAAGCTTTCTTT.

V and J are TRBV9 and TRBJ1-1; D gene unclear. The CDR3 runs 13 residues. V was pared by 4 bases and J by 4 bases, with 11 bases between. Per the germline V gene, CDR1 is SGDLS and CDR2 is YYNGEE. This chain's CDR3 is CASSLKPGTEAFF. The CDR3 nucleotides are TGTGCCAGCAGCTTGAAGCCGGGCACTGAAGCTTTCTTT.

A few counts support this clonotype. V usage is TRBV29-1 and J usage is TRBJ1-2; 9 bases match TRBD1. Germline CDR1 SQVTM, CDR2 ANQGSEA. The length of the CDR3 is 13 residues. Trimming took 2 bases from V and 7 from J; bases not matched to a gene: 5. The CDR3 sequence is CSVESDRGVGYTF. As DNA, the CDR3 is TGCAGCGTTGAATCGGACAGGGGAGTTGGCTACACCTTC. Based on the CDR3 plus reference TRBV29-1 and TRBJ1-2, the full variable domain is SAVISQKPSRDICQRGTSLTIQCQVDSQVTMMFWYRQQPGQSLTLIATANQGSEATYESGFVIDKFPISRPNLTFSTLTVSNMSPEDSSIYLCSVESDRGVGYTFGSGTRLTVV.

Comment on this clonotype: At one boundary the junction diverges from the germline segment, which might be a read error. V usage is TRBV19 and J usage is TRBJ2-7, with unresolved D. The CDR3 contains 12 residues. CDR1 is LNHDA, CDR2 SQIVND, per germline (reference sequence). CDR3 sequence reads: CASSTGRYERYF. CDR3 nucleotide sequence: TGTGCCAGTAGTACGGGCCGCTACGAGCGGTACTTC.

This clonotype showed up many times. The chain links TRBV15 to TRBJ2-3; D might be TRBD1 or TRBD2, each matching 5 bases. V was shortened by 5 bases and J by 6 bases, with 21 bases between the two germline ends. This CDR3 region has 16 residues. Looked up from germline, CDR1 is LNHNV and CDR2 is YYDKDF (reference sequence). The CDR3 bases are TGTGCCACCAGCCAATGGGGACGGAATCAAGTGGATACGCAGTATTTT. Its protein product is CATSQWGRNQVDTQYF.

This clonotype was detected ten times or more. This chain links TRBV6-1 with TRBJ2-3; TRBD1 matches at 10 bases. The CDR3 spans 13 residues. Germline V gene lookup returns CDR1 MNHNS and CDR2 SASEGT. Trimming removed 10 bases from V and 1 base from J; junction bases left unmatched: 2. DNA of the CDR3: TGTGCCACCGGGACAGGGGGCACAGATACGCAGTATTTT. Its translation is CATGTGGTDTQYF.

This chain links TRBV3-1 with TRBJ1-1; TRBD1 aligns across 7 bases. CDR1 is LGHDT and CDR2 is YNNKEL in the germline V gene (reference sequence). The ends lost 5 bases at V and 3 bases at J; junction bases unmatched: 12. CDR3 size: 16 residues. The CDR3 spells CASSFDRDKLDTEAFF. For the CDR3, the DNA is TGTGCCAGCAGCTTCGACAGGGATAAATTGGACACTGAAGCTTTCTTT. Combining the CDR3 with reference TRBV3-1 and TRBJ1-1 gives the whole variable domain DTAVSQTPKYLVTQMGNDKSIKCEQNLGHDTMYWYKQDSKKFLKIMFSYNNKELIINETVPNRFSPKSPDKAHLNLHINSLELGDSAVYFCASSFDRDKLDTEAFFGQGTRLTVV.

This sequence joins TRBV7-9 and TRBJ1-1; the D is unclear. Germline loops: CDR1 SEHNR, CDR2 FQNEAQ (reference sequence). The CDR3 spans 14 residues. Between the trimmed V and J ends, which lost 4 bases and 2 bases, there was a span of 11 bases. The CDR3: CASSSGRSNTEAFF. The CDR3 nucleotides read TGTGCCAGCAGCTCCGGGCGATCTAACACTGAAGCTTTCTTT. The full variable domain, with the rest looked up from reference TRBV7-9 and TRBJ1-1, is DTGVSQNPRHKITKRGQNVTFRCDPISEHNRLYWYRQTLGQGPEFLTYFQNEAQLEKSRLLSDRFSAERPKGSFSTLEIQRTEQGDSAMYLCASSSGRSNTEAFFGQGTRLTVV.

This clonotype was counted at least ten times. CDR3 sequence reads: CASGAGQLNTEAFF. As DNA, the CDR3 is TGTGCCAGCGGGGCAGGACAGCTTAACACTGAAGCTTTCTTT. This chain uses TRBV2 with TRBJ1-1; D may be TRBD1 (6 bases). Per the germline V gene, CDR1 is SNHLY and CDR2 is FYNNEI. Trimming removed 8 bases from V and 2 bases from J, with 15 bases in between. The CDR3 length is 14 residues.

This clonotype came up many times. This chain connects TRBV7-3 to TRBJ1-5; no clear D gene. Trimming shortened V by 1 base and J by 6 bases, and 7 bases separated the two germline ends. CDR3 length: 13 amino acids. Germline loops: CDR1 SGHTA, CDR2 FQGTGA. This CDR3 reads CASSLNVGQPQHF. As DNA, the CDR3 is TGTGCCAGCAGCTTAAACGTCGGTCAGCCCCAGCATTTT.

V is TRBV11-1 and J is TRBJ2-3, with 12 bases identical to TRBD2. The CDR3 extends over 13 amino acids. The V segment lost 2 bases and the J segment 15 bases; nucleotides outside the gene matches: 6. CDR1 SGHAT and CDR2 FQDESV come from the germline V gene (reference sequence). The CDR3 DNA reads as TGTGCCAGCAGCTTATCCTGGACTAGCGGGACATATTTT. Its protein product is CASSLSWTSGTYF.

This chain uses TRBV5-1 with TRBJ2-1; 14 nucleotides line up with TRBD2. The CDR3 consists of 14 residues. Per germline, CDR1 SGHRS and CDR2 YFSETQ. Trimming took 6 bases from V and 8 from J; bases not matched to a gene: 4. CDR3 sequence: CASNPGLAGDEQFF. The CDR3 region has the DNA TGCGCCAGCAACCCGGGACTAGCGGGAGATGAGCAGTTCTTC.

This clonotype was detected a few times. The chain links TRBV9 to TRBJ2-3, with 11 bases lining up with TRBD2. The junction had 7 bases not matched to a gene; V was cut back by 4 bases and J by 3 bases. This CDR3 is built from 16 residues. Germline CDR1 and CDR2: SGDLS and YYNGEE. The CDR3 sequence is CASSHHLAGGTDTQYF. Written as DNA, the CDR3 is TGTGCCAGCAGCCACCACCTAGCGGGAGGAACAGATACGCAGTATTTT.

The rearrangement joins TRBV3-1 to TRBJ1-5; D not resolved. Deletions cut 1 base from V and 7 bases from J, with 11 bases between. This CDR3 contains 14 residues. CDR1 and CDR2 from the germline V gene are LGHDT and YNNKEL (reference sequence). CDR3 sequence reads: CASSQGATEQPQHF. The CDR3 DNA sequence: TGTGCCAGCAGCCAAGGGGCTACCGAACAGCCCCAGCATTTT.